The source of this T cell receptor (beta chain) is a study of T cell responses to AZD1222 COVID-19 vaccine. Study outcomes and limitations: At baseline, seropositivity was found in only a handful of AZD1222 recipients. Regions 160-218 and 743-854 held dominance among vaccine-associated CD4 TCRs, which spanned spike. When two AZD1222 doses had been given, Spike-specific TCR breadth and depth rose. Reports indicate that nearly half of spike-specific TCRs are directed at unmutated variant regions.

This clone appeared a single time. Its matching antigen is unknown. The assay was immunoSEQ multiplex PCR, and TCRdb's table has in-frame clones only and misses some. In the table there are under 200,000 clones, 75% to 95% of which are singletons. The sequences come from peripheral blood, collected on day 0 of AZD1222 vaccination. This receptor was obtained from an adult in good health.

CDR3 in DNA: TGTGCCAGCAGCACGGACAGGCACCTTCCTCCCTACGAGCAGTACTTC. This sequence encodes CASSTDRHLPPYEQYF. The chain employs TRBV27 and TRBJ2-7; TRBD1 aligns across 7 bases. The V gene end was trimmed by 6 bases and the J gene end by 2 bases; junction bases not matched to a gene: 13. CDR1 and CDR2 (germline): MNHEY, SMNVEV (reference sequence). The CDR3 sequence is 16 residues long.